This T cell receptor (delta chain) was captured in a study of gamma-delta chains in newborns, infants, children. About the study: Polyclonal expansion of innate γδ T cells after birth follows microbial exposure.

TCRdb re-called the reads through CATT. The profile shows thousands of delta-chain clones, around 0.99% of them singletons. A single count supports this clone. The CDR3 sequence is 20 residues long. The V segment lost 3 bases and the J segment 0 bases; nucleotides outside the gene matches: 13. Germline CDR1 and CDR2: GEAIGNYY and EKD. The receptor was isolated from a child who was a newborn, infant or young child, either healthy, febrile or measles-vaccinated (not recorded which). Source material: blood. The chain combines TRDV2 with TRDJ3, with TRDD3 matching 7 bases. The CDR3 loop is CACDASLGGPSSWDTRQMFF. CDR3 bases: TGTGCCTGTGACGCGTCTCTGGGGGGCCCAAGCTCCTGGGACACCCGACAGATGTTTTTC.